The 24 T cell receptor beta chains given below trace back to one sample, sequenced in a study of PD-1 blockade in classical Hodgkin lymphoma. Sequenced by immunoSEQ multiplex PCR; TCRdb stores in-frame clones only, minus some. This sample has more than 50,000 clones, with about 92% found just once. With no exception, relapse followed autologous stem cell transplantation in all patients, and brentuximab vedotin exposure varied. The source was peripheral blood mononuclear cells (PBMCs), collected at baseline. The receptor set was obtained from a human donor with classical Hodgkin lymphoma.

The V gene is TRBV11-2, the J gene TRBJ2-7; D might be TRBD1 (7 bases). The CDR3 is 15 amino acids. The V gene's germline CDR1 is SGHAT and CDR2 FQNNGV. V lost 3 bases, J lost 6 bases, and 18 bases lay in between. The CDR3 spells CASSFLQGTYSEQYF. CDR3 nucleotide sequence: TGTGCCAGCAGCTTCCTACAGGGGACTTACAGCGAGCAGTACTTC.

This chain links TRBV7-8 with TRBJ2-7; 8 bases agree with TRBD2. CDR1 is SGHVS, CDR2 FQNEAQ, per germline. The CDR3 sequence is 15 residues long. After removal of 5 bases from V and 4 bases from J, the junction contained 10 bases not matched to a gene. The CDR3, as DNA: TGTGCCAGCAGCAACCGCCCGCGGGGGGTATACGAGCAGTACTTC. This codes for CASSNRPRGVYEQYF.

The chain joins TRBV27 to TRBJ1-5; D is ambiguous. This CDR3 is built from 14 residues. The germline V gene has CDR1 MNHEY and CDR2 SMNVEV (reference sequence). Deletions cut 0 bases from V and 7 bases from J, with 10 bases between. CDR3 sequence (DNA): TGTGCCAGCAGTTTATCGGGCGGAGGCCAGCCCCAGCATTTT. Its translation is CASSLSGGGQPQHF.

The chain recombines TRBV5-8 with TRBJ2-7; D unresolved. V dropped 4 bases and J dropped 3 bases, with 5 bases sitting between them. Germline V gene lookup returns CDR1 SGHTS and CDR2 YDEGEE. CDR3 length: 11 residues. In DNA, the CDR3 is TGTGCCAGCAGCCCAGGCTACGAGCAGTACTTC. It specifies CASSPGYEQYF.

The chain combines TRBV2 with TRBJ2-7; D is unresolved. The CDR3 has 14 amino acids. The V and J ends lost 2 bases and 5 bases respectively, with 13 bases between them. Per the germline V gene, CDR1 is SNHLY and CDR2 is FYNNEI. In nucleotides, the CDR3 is TGTGCCAGCAGTGAATTTTTGGCGGTTGACGAGCAGTACTTC. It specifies CASSEFLAVDEQYF.

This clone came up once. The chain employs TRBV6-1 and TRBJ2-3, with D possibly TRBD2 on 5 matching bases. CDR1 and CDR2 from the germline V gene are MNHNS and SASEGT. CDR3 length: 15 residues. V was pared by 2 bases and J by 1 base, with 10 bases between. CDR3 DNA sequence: TGTGCCAGCAGTGAATATGAGGGAGGCACAGATACGCAGTATTTT. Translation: CASSEYEGGTDTQYF.

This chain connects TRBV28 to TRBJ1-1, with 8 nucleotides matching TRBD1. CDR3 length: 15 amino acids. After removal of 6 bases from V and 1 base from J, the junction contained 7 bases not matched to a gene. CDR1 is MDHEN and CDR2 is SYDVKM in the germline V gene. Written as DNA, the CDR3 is TGTGCCAGCAGAAAACAGGGGGAGAAGAACACTGAAGCTTTCTTT. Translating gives CASRKQGEKNTEAFF. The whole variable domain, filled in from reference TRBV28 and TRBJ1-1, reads DVKVTQSSRYLVKRTGEKVFLECVQDMDHENMFWYRQDPGLGLRLIYFSYDVKMKEKGDIPEGYSVSREKKERFSLILESASTNQTSMYLCASRKQGEKNTEAFFGQGTRLTVV.

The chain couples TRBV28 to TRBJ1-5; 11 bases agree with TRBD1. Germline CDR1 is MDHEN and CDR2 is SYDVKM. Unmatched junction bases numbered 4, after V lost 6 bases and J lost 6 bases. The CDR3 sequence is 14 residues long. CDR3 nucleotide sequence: TGTGCCAGCAGCACGGGACAGGGGGGTCAGCCCCAGCATTTT. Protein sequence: CASSTGQGGQPQHF.

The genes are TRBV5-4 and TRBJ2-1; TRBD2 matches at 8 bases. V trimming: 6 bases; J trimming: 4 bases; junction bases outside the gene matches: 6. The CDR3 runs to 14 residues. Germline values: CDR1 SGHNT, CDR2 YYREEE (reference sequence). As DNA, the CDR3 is TGTGCCAGCACAAGCGGGAGTCAGTACAATGAGCAGTTCTTC. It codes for CASTSGSQYNEQFF.

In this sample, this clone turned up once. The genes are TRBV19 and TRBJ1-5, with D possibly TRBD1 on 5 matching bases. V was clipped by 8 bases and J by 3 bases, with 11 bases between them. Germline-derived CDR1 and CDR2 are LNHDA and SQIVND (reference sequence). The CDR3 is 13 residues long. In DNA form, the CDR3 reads TGTGCCAGTCGGCAGGGCCTCAATCAGCCCCAGCATTTT. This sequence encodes CASRQGLNQPQHF.

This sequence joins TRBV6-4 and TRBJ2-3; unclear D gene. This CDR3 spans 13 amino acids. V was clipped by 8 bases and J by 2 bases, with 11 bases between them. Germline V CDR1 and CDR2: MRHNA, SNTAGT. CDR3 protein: CASAASDTDTQYF. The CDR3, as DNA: TGTGCCAGCGCGGCCTCTGACACAGATACGCAGTATTTT.

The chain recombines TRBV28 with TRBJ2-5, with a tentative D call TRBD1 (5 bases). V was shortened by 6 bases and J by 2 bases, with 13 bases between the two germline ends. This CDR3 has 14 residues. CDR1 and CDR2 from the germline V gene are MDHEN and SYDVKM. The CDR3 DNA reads TGTGCCAGCAGACCTTTGCAGGGTCAAGAGACCCAGTACTTC. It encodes CASRPLQGQETQYF. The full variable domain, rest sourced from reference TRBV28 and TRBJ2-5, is DVKVTQSSRYLVKRTGEKVFLECVQDMDHENMFWYRQDPGLGLRLIYFSYDVKMKEKGDIPEGYSVSREKKERFSLILESASTNQTSMYLCASRPLQGQETQYFGPGTRLLVL.

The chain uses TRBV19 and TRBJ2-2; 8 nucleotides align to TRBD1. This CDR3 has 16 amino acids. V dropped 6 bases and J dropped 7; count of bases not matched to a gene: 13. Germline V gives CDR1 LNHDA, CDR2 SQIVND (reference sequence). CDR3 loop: CASRDDRGAYLGELFF. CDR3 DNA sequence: TGTGCCAGTAGGGACGACAGGGGAGCCTACCTCGGGGAGCTGTTTTTT. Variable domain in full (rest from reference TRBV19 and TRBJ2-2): DGGITQSPKYLFRKEGQNVTLSCEQNLNHDAMYWYRQDPGQGLRLIYYSQIVNDFQKGDIAEGYSVSREKKESFPLTVTSAQKNPTAFYLCASRDDRGAYLGELFFGEGSRLTVL.

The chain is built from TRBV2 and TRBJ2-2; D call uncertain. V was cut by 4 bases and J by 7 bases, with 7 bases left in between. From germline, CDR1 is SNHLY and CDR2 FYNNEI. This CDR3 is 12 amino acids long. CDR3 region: CASSVRVGELFF. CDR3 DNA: TGTGCCAGCAGTGTTCGGGTCGGGGAGCTGTTTTTT.

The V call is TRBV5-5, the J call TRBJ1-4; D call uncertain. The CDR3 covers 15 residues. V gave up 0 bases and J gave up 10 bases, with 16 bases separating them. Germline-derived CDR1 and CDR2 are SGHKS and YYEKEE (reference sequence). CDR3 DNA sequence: TGTGCCAGCAGCTTGGGGACCCTCCTTGACGGAAAACTGTTTTTT. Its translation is CASSLGTLLDGKLFF.

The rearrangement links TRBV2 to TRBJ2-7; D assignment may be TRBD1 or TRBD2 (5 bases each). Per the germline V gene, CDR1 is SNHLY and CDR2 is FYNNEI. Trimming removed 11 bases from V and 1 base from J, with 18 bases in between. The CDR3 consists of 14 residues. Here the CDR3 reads CASSPGALSYEQYF. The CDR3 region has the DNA TGTGCCTCCTCGCCCGGGGCCCTGTCCTACGAGCAGTACTTC.

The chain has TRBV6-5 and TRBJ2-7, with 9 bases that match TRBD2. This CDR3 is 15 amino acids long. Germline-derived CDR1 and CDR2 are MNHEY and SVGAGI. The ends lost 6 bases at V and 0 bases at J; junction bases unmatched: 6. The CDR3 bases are TGTGCCAGCAGCCCGGCGGGGGGGGGCTCCTACGAGCAGTACTTC. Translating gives CASSPAGGGSYEQYF.

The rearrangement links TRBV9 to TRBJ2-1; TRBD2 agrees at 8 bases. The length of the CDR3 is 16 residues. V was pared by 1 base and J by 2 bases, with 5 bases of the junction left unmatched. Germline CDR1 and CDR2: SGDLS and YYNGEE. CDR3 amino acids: CASSVSKLAAYNEQFF. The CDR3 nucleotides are TGTGCCAGCAGCGTATCCAAACTAGCGGCCTACAATGAGCAGTTCTTC.

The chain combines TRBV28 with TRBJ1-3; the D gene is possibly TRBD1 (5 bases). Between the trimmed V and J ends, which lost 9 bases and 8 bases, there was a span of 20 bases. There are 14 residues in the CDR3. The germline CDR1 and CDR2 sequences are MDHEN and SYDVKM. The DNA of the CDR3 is TGTGCCAGTGAGCGACAGCCCCATGGGGACACCATATATTTT. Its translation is CASERQPHGDTIYF. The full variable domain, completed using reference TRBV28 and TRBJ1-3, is DVKVTQSSRYLVKRTGEKVFLECVQDMDHENMFWYRQDPGLGLRLIYFSYDVKMKEKGDIPEGYSVSREKKERFSLILESASTNQTSMYLCASERQPHGDTIYFGEGSWLTVV.

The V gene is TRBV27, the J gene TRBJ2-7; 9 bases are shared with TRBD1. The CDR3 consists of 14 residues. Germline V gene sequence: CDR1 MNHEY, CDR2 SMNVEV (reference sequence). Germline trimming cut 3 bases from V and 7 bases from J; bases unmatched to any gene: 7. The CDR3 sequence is CASSLGQGFGEQYF. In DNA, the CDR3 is TGTGCCAGCAGTTTGGGACAGGGTTTCGGAGAGCAGTACTTC.

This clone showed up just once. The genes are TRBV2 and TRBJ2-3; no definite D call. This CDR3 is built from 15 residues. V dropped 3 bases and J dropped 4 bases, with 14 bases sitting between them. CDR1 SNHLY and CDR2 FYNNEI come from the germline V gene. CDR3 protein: CASSDPDGNADTQYF. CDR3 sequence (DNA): TGTGCCAGCAGTGACCCGGACGGCAACGCAGATACGCAGTATTTT.

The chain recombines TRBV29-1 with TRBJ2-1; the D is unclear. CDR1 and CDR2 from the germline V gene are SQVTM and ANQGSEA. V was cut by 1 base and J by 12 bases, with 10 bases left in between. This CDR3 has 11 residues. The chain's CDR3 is CSVEVASWQFF. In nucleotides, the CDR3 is TGCAGCGTTGAAGTTGCTAGTTGGCAGTTCTTC.

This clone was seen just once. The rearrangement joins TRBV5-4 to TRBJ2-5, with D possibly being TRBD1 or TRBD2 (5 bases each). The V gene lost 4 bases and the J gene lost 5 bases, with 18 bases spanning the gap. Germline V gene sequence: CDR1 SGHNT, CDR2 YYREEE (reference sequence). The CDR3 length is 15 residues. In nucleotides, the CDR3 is TGTGCCAGCAGCCGGACCGGGACCGCCGTGGAGACCCAGTACTTC. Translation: CASSRTGTAVETQYF.

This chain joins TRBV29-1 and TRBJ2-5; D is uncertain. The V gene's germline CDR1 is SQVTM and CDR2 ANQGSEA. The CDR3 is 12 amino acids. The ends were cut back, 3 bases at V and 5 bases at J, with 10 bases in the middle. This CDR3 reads CSVDPRGETQYF. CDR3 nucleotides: TGCAGCGTTGATCCGCGTGGGGAGACCCAGTACTTC.